This T cell receptor beta chain is drawn from a study of memory CD4+ T cells and cytomegalovirus serostatus. About the study: Of the healthy Belgian adults, fewer than 10 were CMV seropositive and about 24 seronegative.

Whole-study findings and limits: The CMV-associated TCR signature appears largely within the CD4+ memory repertoire. Of 150 to 200 reported CMV TCRbeta sequences, 67 were found in memory CD4+ repertoires. Median bootstrapped AUC for CMV status was just under 0.97 originally, around 0.91 US-trained.

The CDR3 sequence is 13 residues long. Trimming took 0 bases from V and 2 from J, leaving 5 bases between them. Per germline, CDR1 GTSNPN and CDR2 SVGIG (reference sequence). The assay was immunoSEQ multiplex PCR, and TCRdb's table has in-frame clones only and misses some. The table records about 59,000 clones, about 81% of them present only once. Regarding this clone: Its antigen remains unidentified. Different DNA sequences within this sample yield the same CDR3.

Single viable CD3+CD4+CD8-CD45RO+ cells were sorted as the memory CD4+ T cells. The rearrangement uses TRBV30 and TRBJ1-5; D remains ambiguous. The sample consisted of memory CD4+ T cells from blood. The receptor's source is an adult in good health and CMV-seronegative. CDR3 nucleotides: TGTGCCTGGAGTGTTGGGGGCAATCAGCCCCAGCATTTT. Amino acids: CAWSVGGNQPQHF.